This is a list of T cell receptor beta chains from one sample in a study of control samples from healthy donors and cancer patients. The protocol was immunoSEQ multiplex PCR, while the TCRdb copy is restricted to in-frame clones and leaves out a portion. The table includes about 92,000 clones, almost 85% detected once. The sample comprised blood. The receptors were sampled from a woman aged 55-70 years in good health. Both conserved end residues are part of each CDR3. D genes are given only for firm matches. A row's size may be missing; if present it is once, few, many or a size class.

v_call	d_call	clone_size	j_call	cdr3_nt	cdr3_aa
TRBV5-6	TRBD1	NA	TRBJ1-5	TGTGCCAGCAGCTTGGGGGGACAGGGGTCGAGGCAGCCCCAGCATTTT	CASSLGGQGSRQPQHF
TRBV5-1	NA	NA	TRBJ2-4	TGCGCCAGCAGCTTGGCCCCGGCAGGGTCCAAAAACATTCAGTACTTC	CASSLAPAGSKNIQYF
TRBV5-5	NA	NA	TRBJ1-4	TGTGCCAGCAGCTTGTGGAACGGCCCTAATGAAAAACTGTTTTTT	CASSLWNGPNEKLFF
TRBV16	TRBD1	once	TRBJ1-2	TGTGCCAGCAGCCCCCGGGGGGACAGGGGGCAAGGCTACACCTTC	CASSPRGDRGQGYTF
TRBV4-1	TRBD2	NA	TRBJ2-2	TGCGCCAGCAGCCAAGCTAGCGGGGGTTTCACCGGGGAGCTGTTTTTT	CASSQASGGFTGELFF
TRBV10-3	NA	NA	TRBJ2-5	TGTGCCATCAGTGAGTCCGGGATGGAGACCCAGTACTTC	CAISESGMETQYF
TRBV6-5	TRBD1	NA	TRBJ2-5	TGTGCCAGCAGGGTTGGGACAGCGAACCAAGAGACCCAGTACTTC	CASRVGTANQETQYF
TRBV7-8	NA	NA	TRBJ2-5	TGTGCCAGCAGCCCAGGCTGGTCTGGGACCCAGTACTTC	CASSPGWSGTQYF
TRBV4-1	TRBD1	NA	TRBJ1-5	TGCGCCAGCAGCCAAGAGACAGGGTTGATTAATCAGCCCCAGCATTTT	CASSQETGLINQPQHF
TRBV6-2/TRBV6-3	TRBD2	NA	TRBJ2-7	TGTGCCAGCAGTTACCTAGCGGGGACCTACGAGCAGTACTTC	CASSYLAGTYEQYF
TRBV9	NA	few	TRBJ2-2	TGTGCCAGCAGCACAGGGACGACGAACACCGGGGAGCTGTTTTTT	CASSTGTTNTGELFF
TRBV7-2	NA	NA	TRBJ2-7	TGTGCCAGCAGCTTCAGCTCCGGACAACCGTACGAGCAGTACTTC	CASSFSSGQPYEQYF
TRBV6-6	TRBD1	NA	TRBJ1-5	TGTGCCACTGCGACAGGGGAAGGGGCTCAGCCCCAGCATTTT	CATATGEGAQPQHF
TRBV2	TRBD1	NA	TRBJ1-2	TGTGCCAGCTACAGGGACAGCTCGCATGGCTACACCTTC	CASYRDSSHGYTF
TRBV2	NA	few	TRBJ1-5	TGTGCCACCAGCTCGGGAAATCAGCCCCAGCATTTT	CATSSGNQPQHF
TRBV5-1	NA	NA	TRBJ2-2	TGCGCCAGCAGCTTGGTAGCGACGAGGACCGGGGAGCTGTTTTTT	CASSLVATRTGELFF
TRBV6-5	NA	NA	TRBJ2-7	TGTGCCAGCAGTTACCCAGGGTTCAACGAGCAGTACTTC	CASSYPGFNEQYF
TRBV18	TRBD1	NA	TRBJ2-1	TGTGCCAGCTCACCAGGGACAGGGGGACGTGAGCAGTTCTTC	CASSPGTGGREQFF
TRBV7-2	NA	once	TRBJ1-1	TGTGCCAGCAGCTTAGGGGGTCACACTGAAGCTTTCTTT	CASSLGGHTEAFF
TRBV7-9	TRBD1	NA	TRBJ1-1	TGTGCCAGCAGCCAACCGACAGGGAGCACTGAAGCTTTCTTT	CASSQPTGSTEAFF
TRBV7-9	NA	few	TRBJ2-3	TGTGCCGTAGAGAGGACCGACGCAGATACGCAGTATTTT	CAVERTDADTQYF
TRBV2	NA	NA	TRBJ2-1	TGTGCCAGCAGTGTACAGGTACTAAACTATGAGCAGTTCTTC	CASSVQVLNYEQFF
TRBV4-1	TRBD1	NA	TRBJ1-1	TGCGCCAGCAGCCCCCGACAGGGGGCGCCCGCTGAAGCTTTCTTT	CASSPRQGAPAEAFF
TRBV10-1	NA	NA	TRBJ1-1	TGCGCCAGCAGTGACCACACTGAAGCTTTCTTT	CASSDHTEAFF